The 4 T cell receptor beta chains reported below all come from one sample, sequenced in a study of cytomegalovirus exposure and HLA in healthy donors. Researchers ran the PCR with 60 Vbeta and 13 Jbeta primers. Data came from immunoSEQ multiplex PCR; TCRdb stores just in-frame clones and leaves some out. The sample holds under 200,000 clones, 84% seen once. Sequences were obtained from PBMCs. All receptors derive from a man in his fifties or sixties in good health and CMV-seropositive.

This clone was seen once. The V gene is TRBV29-1, the J gene TRBJ2-1; D ambiguous. V was pared by 7 bases and J by 5 bases, with 9 bases between. The CDR3 covers 11 residues. The V gene's germline CDR1 is SQVTM and CDR2 ANQGSEA. The CDR3 DNA reads TGCAGCGCTCAGTCCCACAATGAGCAGTTCTTC. This codes for CSAQSHNEQFF.

This chain uses TRBV12-5 with TRBJ2-2; 8 nucleotides align to TRBD2. This CDR3 contains 17 residues. V dropped 0 bases and J dropped 0; count of bases not matched to a gene: 3. Germline CDR1 and CDR2: LGHNT and FRNRAP. This CDR3 is CASGLVSGGPNTGELFF. CDR3 nucleotide sequence: TGTGCTAGTGGTTTGGTGAGCGGGGGACCGAACACCGGGGAGCTGTTTTTT.

Written as DNA, the CDR3 is TGTGCCAGCAGCTCGGACAGGCGCAATCAGCCCCAGCATTTT. Translated: CASSSDRRNQPQHF. This chain connects TRBV2 to TRBJ1-5; 7 positions agree with TRBD1. CDR1 and CDR2 (germline): SNHLY, FYNNEI. Losses at the gene ends were 6 bases for V and 2 bases for J; bases not matched to a gene: 4. The CDR3 loop spans 14 amino acids.

The V and J genes are TRBV7-9 and TRBJ1-4; a possible D gene is TRBD1 (6 bases). Trimming cost V 3 bases and J 8 bases, with 7 bases left between them. This CDR3 comprises 12 residues. Germline V gene sequence: CDR1 SEHNR, CDR2 FQNEAQ (reference sequence). In DNA, the CDR3 is TGTGCCAGCAGCTTGGGGACAGAAAAACTGTTTTTT. This gives the protein CASSLGTEKLFF.